This TCR beta chain came from a study of blood T cell repertoires in COVID-19. TCRdb's table, derived via immunoSEQ multiplex PCR, lists solely in-frame clones and lacks some. The sample yields 360,000 or so clones, about 90% seen once. V was pared by 7 bases and J by 0 bases, with 9 bases of the junction left unmatched. Germline V lookup: CDR1 LNHNV, CDR2 YYDKDF (reference sequence). This CDR3 is 17 amino acids long. This clonotype was sampled from a woman in her twenties or thirties who had recovered from COVID-19. The chain combines TRBV15 with TRBJ2-2; 9 nucleotides line up with TRBD2. Sequencing was done on a sample of PBMCs or T cells enriched from blood (not recorded which). The CDR3 bases are TGTGCCACCACCACAGGACTAGCGTTCGCGAACACCGGGGAGCTGTTTTTT. Translating gives CATTTGLAFANTGELFF.